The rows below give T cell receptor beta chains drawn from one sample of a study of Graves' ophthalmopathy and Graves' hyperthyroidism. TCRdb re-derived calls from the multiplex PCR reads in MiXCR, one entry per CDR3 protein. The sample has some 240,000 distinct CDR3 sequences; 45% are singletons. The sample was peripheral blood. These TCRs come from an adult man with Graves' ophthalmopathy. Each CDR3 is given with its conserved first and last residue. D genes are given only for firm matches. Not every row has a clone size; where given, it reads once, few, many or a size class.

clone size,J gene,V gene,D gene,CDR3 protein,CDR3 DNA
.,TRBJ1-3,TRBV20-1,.,CSASRGPLPGNTIYF,TGCAGTGCTAGTAGGGGTCCCCTCCCTGGAAACACCATATATTTT
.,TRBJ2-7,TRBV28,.,CASSLGGRGSSYEQYF,TGTGCCAGCAGTTTGGGGGGTAGGGGAAGCTCCTACGAGCAGTACTTC
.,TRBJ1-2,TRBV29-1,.,CSVESPGGRCGYTF,TGCAGCGTTGAATCGCCAGGAGGCCGTTGTGGCTACACCTTC
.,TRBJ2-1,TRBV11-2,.,CASRPLVTGEQFF,TGTGCCAGCAGACCACTAGTGACGGGGGAGCAGTTCTTC
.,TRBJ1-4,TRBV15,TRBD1,CATSRAGSRDRGGKPFF,TGTGCCACCAGCAGAGCCGGGTCCCGGGACAGGGGCGGAAAACCGTTTTTT
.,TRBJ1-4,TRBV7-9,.,CASSLWNQDEKLFF,TGTGCCAGCAGCCTTTGGAACCAGGATGAAAAACTGTTTTTT
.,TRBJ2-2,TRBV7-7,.,CASSIPTAGNTGELFF,TGTGCTAGCAGCATCCCCACGGCAGGGAACACCGGGGAGCTGTTTTTT
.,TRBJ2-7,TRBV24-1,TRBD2,CVTASSRGRQGGSEQYF,TGTGTCACCGCTAGTTCCCGAGGGAGGCAGGGCGGGAGCGAGCAGTACTTC
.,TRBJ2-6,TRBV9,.,CASSQDRRAPPTF,TGTGCCAGCAGCCAAGATAGGAGAGCACCTCCGACTTTC
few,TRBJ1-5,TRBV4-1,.,CASSQDERNQPQHF,TGCGCCAGCAGCCAAGACGAAAGAAATCAGCCCCAGCATTTT
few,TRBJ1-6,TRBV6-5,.,CASSYVSGRNSPLHF,TGTGCCAGCAGTTACGTGTCAGGGAGGAATTCACCCCTCCACTTT
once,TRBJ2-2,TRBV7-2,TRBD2,CASSPLAGVDTGELFF,TGTGCCAGCAGCCCCCTAGCGGGGGTCGATACCGGGGAGCTGTTTTTT
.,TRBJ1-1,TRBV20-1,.,CSARDLRHLNTEAFF,TGCAGTGCTAGAGATCTTCGACACCTGAACACTGAAGCTTTCTTT
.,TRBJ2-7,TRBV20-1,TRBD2,CSARGAGTSGERTYEQYF,TGCAGTGCTAGAGGAGCAGGGACTAGCGGGGAACGCACCTACGAGCAGTACTTC
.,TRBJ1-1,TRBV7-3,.,CASSLTGRWDTEAFF,TGTGCCAGCAGCCTTACAGGGAGGTGGGACACTGAAGCTTTCTTT
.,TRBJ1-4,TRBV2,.,CASSYVGGSSEKLFF,TGTGCCAGCAGTTACGTGGGGGGGAGTAGTGAAAAACTGTTTTTT
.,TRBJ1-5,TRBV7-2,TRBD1,CASSFDRDRPDSNQPQHF,TGTGCCAGCAGCTTTGACCGGGACAGACCAGATAGCAATCAGCCCCAGCATTTT
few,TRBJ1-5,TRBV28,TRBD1,CASIAKLTGWNQPQHF,TGTGCCAGCATAGCGAAACTGACAGGGTGGAATCAGCCCCAGCATTTT
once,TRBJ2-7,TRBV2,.,CASSFSGAYEQYF,TGTGCCAGCAGTTTTAGCGGAGCCTACGAGCAGTACTTC
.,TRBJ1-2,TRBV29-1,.,CSAVRGYDGYTF,TGCAGCGCTGTGAGGGGATACGATGGCTACACCTTC
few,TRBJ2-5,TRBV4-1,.,CASSQEYGQETQYF,TGCGCCAGCAGCCAGGAGTACGGCCAAGAGACCCAGTACTTC
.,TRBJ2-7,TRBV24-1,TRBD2,CATPGLAGDYTYEQYF,TGTGCCACCCCGGGACTAGCGGGAGATTACACCTACGAGCAGTACTTC
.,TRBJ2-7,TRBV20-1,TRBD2,CSAGGTGTIYEQYF,TGCAGTGCGGGGGGGACGGGAACCATCTACGAGCAGTACTTC
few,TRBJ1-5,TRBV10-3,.,CAISGTGNQPQHF,TGTGCCATCAGTGGTACAGGGAATCAGCCCCAGCATTTT
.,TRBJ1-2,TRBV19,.,CASSSRGNYGYTF,TGTGCCAGTAGTTCCCGGGGTAACTATGGCTACACCTTC
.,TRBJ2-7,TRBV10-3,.,CASSYREGQDEQYF,TGTGCCAGCAGTTACAGAGAGGGCCAGGACGAGCAGTACTTC
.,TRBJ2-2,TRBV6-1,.,CASEGSWDTGELFF,TGTGCCAGCGAGGGGTCCTGGGACACCGGGGAGCTGTTTTTT
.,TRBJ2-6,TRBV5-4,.,CASSPLGVRGSGANVLTF,TGTGCCAGCAGCCCCCTGGGGGTCAGGGGCTCTGGGGCCAACGTCCTGACTTTC
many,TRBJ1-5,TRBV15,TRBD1,CATSTIRGTDSNQPQHF,TGTGCCACCAGCACCATCCGAGGGACAGATAGCAATCAGCCCCAGCATTTT
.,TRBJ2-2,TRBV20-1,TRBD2,CSASSGRAHTGELFF,TGCAGTGCCTCTAGCGGGAGGGCCCACACCGGGGAGCTGTTTTTT
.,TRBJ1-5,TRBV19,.,CASSDNRPKPQHF,TGTGCCAGTAGTGATAACCGACCAAAGCCCCAGCATTTT